This T cell receptor beta chain was found in a study of T cell responses to AZD1222 COVID-19 vaccine. Study outcomes and limitations: Targets within unmutated variant regions were reportedly found for nearly half of spike-specific TCRs.

The CDR3 is 11 residues long. Trimming cost V 6 bases and J 4 bases, with 6 bases left between them. Notes on this clone: Its target is not known.

Sequencing was performed with immunoSEQ multiplex PCR; in TCRdb, only in-frame clones are kept and a portion is missing. The table has some 180,000 clones, over 85% seen once. The clonotype comes from an adult who received the MenACWY meningococcal vaccine as a control. The V call is TRBV12-3 or TRBV12-4, the J call TRBJ1-1, with D maybe TRBD1 (5 bases). This specimen was peripheral blood, taken 28 days after the second dose of the MenACWY control vaccine. For the CDR3, the DNA is TGTGCCAGCAGAAGGGGCACTGAAGCTTTCTTT. Translated: CASRRGTEAFF.